Listed below are T cell receptor beta chains from one sample, sequenced in a study of blood T cell repertoires in COVID-19. The protocol was immunoSEQ multiplex PCR, while the TCRdb copy is restricted to in-frame clones and leaves out a portion. The sample has tens of thousands of clones, 80% to 90% seen once. Sequenced material: peripheral blood. Source of these receptors: a human donor with acute or convalescent COVID-19. The donor label of this sample is uncertain. Each CDR3 is given with its conserved first and last residue. D genes are given only for firm matches. Rows give clone size only sometimes, using once, few, many, or a class for an expanded clone.

cdr3_aa: CASSLTGSTEAFF
cdr3_nt: TGTGCCAGCAGCTTGACAGGGAGCACTGAAGCTTTCTTT
clone_size: -
d_call: -
j_call: TRBJ1-1
v_call: TRBV5-8

cdr3_aa: CASSARPTGNYEQYF
cdr3_nt: TGTGCCAGCAGCGCTAGGCCCACAGGGAACTACGAGCAGTACTTC
clone_size: -
d_call: -
j_call: TRBJ2-7
v_call: TRBV11-3

cdr3_aa: CASSLRTGADTQYF
cdr3_nt: TGTGCCAGCAGCCTACGGACAGGAGCAGATACGCAGTATTTT
clone_size: once
d_call: TRBD1
j_call: TRBJ2-3
v_call: TRBV5-4

cdr3_aa: CASSLGDKWEPQHF
cdr3_nt: TGCGCCAGCAGCTTGGGGGACAAATGGGAGCCCCAGCATTTT
clone_size: -
d_call: -
j_call: TRBJ1-5
v_call: TRBV5-1

cdr3_aa: CASSLGVAGGPRTGELFF
cdr3_nt: TGTGCCAGCAGCTTGGGGGTAGCGGGGGGACCCCGCACCGGGGAGCTGTTTTTT
clone_size: once
d_call: TRBD2
j_call: TRBJ2-2
v_call: TRBV5-4

cdr3_aa: CASSFQGAADTQYF
cdr3_nt: TGTGCCAGCAGCTTCCAGGGGGCGGCAGATACGCAGTATTTT
clone_size: -
d_call: TRBD1
j_call: TRBJ2-3
v_call: TRBV5-6

cdr3_aa: CASSLDPGGTEAFF
cdr3_nt: TGTGCCAGCAGCTTGGACCCAGGAGGGACTGAAGCTTTCTTT
clone_size: -
d_call: -
j_call: TRBJ1-1
v_call: TRBV5-6

cdr3_aa: CATSDLSGGARDTQYF
cdr3_nt: TGTGCCACCAGTGATCTTAGCGGGGGGGCAAGAGATACGCAGTATTTT
clone_size: -
d_call: TRBD2
j_call: TRBJ2-3
v_call: TRBV24-1

cdr3_aa: CASSVGGGTNNEQFF
cdr3_nt: TGTGCCAGCAGCGTAGGCGGGGGGACTAACAATGAGCAGTTCTTC
clone_size: -
d_call: TRBD2
j_call: TRBJ2-1
v_call: TRBV9

cdr3_aa: CASRAEGGHYGYTF
cdr3_nt: TGTGCCAGCCGAGCCGAAGGGGGTCACTATGGCTACACCTTC
clone_size: -
d_call: -
j_call: TRBJ1-2
v_call: TRBV27

cdr3_aa: CASSFQGVGTEAFF
cdr3_nt: TGTGCCAGCAGCTTTCAGGGTGTCGGCACTGAAGCTTTCTTT
clone_size: -
d_call: -
j_call: TRBJ1-1
v_call: TRBV5-5

cdr3_aa: CAWSRTDRNEKLFF
cdr3_nt: TGTGCCTGGAGCAGGACAGACCGTAATGAAAAACTGTTTTTT
clone_size: -
d_call: -
j_call: TRBJ1-4
v_call: TRBV30

cdr3_aa: CASSSQLAGAIYNEQFF
cdr3_nt: TGTGCCAGCAGCTCACAATTAGCGGGGGCGATCTACAATGAGCAGTTCTTC
clone_size: -
d_call: TRBD2
j_call: TRBJ2-1
v_call: TRBV7-8

cdr3_aa: CAISGQGTGANVLTF
cdr3_nt: TGTGCCATCAGTGGTCAGGGGACCGGGGCCAACGTCCTGACTTTC
clone_size: -
d_call: -
j_call: TRBJ2-6
v_call: TRBV10-3

cdr3_aa: CSVESQGRTGELFF
cdr3_nt: TGCAGCGTTGAGTCTCAGGGGCGCACCGGGGAGCTGTTTTTT
clone_size: -
d_call: -
j_call: TRBJ2-2
v_call: TRBV29-1

cdr3_aa: CASSLNINANTEAFF
cdr3_nt: TGTGCCAGCAGCCTGAACATAAACGCGAACACTGAAGCTTTCTTT
clone_size: -
d_call: -
j_call: TRBJ1-1
v_call: TRBV5-4

cdr3_aa: CASSLWRGQEAFF
cdr3_nt: TGTGCCAGCAGTTTATGGAGGGGGCAAGAAGCTTTCTTT
clone_size: -
d_call: TRBD1
j_call: TRBJ1-1
v_call: TRBV27

cdr3_aa: CASSLALDKGEKLFF
cdr3_nt: TGTGCCAGCAGCTTGGCCTTGGACAAGGGTGAAAAACTGTTTTTT
clone_size: -
d_call: -
j_call: TRBJ1-4
v_call: TRBV5-4

cdr3_aa: CASSLRGGEVRGEQFF
cdr3_nt: TGTGCCAGCAGCTTAAGGGGCGGGGAGGTCAGAGGGGAGCAGTTCTTC
clone_size: -
d_call: -
j_call: TRBJ2-1
v_call: TRBV7-2

cdr3_aa: CASSLRTVNTGELFF
cdr3_nt: TGCGCCAGCAGCCTCCGGACAGTGAACACCGGGGAGCTGTTTTTT
clone_size: -
d_call: -
j_call: TRBJ2-2
v_call: TRBV4-1

cdr3_aa: CASRRGGIDNEQFF
cdr3_nt: TGTGCCAGTAGGCGCGGGGGGATAGACAATGAGCAGTTCTTC
clone_size: -
d_call: TRBD2
j_call: TRBJ2-1
v_call: TRBV19

cdr3_aa: CATSDPSTSGGAVSYEQFF
cdr3_nt: TGTGCCACCAGTGACCCAAGTACTAGCGGGGGGGCCGTTTCATATGAGCAGTTCTTC
clone_size: -
d_call: TRBD2
j_call: TRBJ2-1
v_call: TRBV24-1

cdr3_aa: CASTTGRTGYTF
cdr3_nt: TGTGCCAGCACCACCGGACGGACAGGCTACACCTTC
clone_size: -
d_call: -
j_call: TRBJ1-2
v_call: TRBV27

cdr3_aa: CASSYGTANSPLHF
cdr3_nt: TGTGCCAGCAGTTACGGGACAGCAAATTCACCCCTCCACTTT
clone_size: -
d_call: TRBD1
j_call: TRBJ1-6
v_call: TRBV28

cdr3_aa: CSASGQGSGSPLHF
cdr3_nt: TGCAGTGCTAGTGGACAGGGGAGTGGTTCACCCCTCCACTTT
clone_size: -
d_call: TRBD1
j_call: TRBJ1-6
v_call: TRBV20-1

cdr3_aa: CASSRGRGSYEQYF
cdr3_nt: TGTGCCAGCAGCCGAGGTAGGGGATCCTACGAGCAGTACTTC
clone_size: -
d_call: -
j_call: TRBJ2-7
v_call: TRBV7-8

cdr3_aa: CASSPSSYEQYF
cdr3_nt: TGTGCCAGCAGTCCCAGCTCCTACGAGCAGTACTTC
clone_size: -
d_call: -
j_call: TRBJ2-7
v_call: TRBV6-5

cdr3_aa: CASMDRGGQPQHF
cdr3_nt: TGTGCCAGCATGGACAGGGGGGGGCAGCCCCAGCATTTT
clone_size: -
d_call: TRBD1
j_call: TRBJ1-5
v_call: TRBV2

cdr3_aa: CASSYSRRGEAFF
cdr3_nt: TGTGCCAGCAGTTACTCCCGAAGGGGTGAAGCTTTCTTT
clone_size: -
d_call: -
j_call: TRBJ1-1
v_call: TRBV6-5

cdr3_aa: CASSSWGSGGTTDTQYF
cdr3_nt: TGTGCCAGCAGTTCCTGGGGGAGCGGGGGGACCACAGATACGCAGTATTTT
clone_size: -
d_call: TRBD2
j_call: TRBJ2-3
v_call: TRBV6-2/TRBV6-3

cdr3_aa: CASTRGWGGTGELFF
cdr3_nt: TGTGCCAGCACCCGAGGATGGGGGGGAACCGGGGAGCTGTTTTTT
clone_size: -
d_call: TRBD2
j_call: TRBJ2-2
v_call: TRBV6-5

cdr3_aa: CASSVGTSVNTGELFF
cdr3_nt: TGTGCCAGCAGCGTAGGGACTAGCGTTAACACCGGGGAGCTGTTTTTT
clone_size: -
d_call: TRBD2
j_call: TRBJ2-2
v_call: TRBV9

cdr3_aa: CASSHNRGLGYGYTF
cdr3_nt: TGTGCCAGCAGTCATAACAGGGGCCTAGGGTATGGCTACACCTTC
clone_size: -
d_call: TRBD1
j_call: TRBJ1-2
v_call: TRBV7-2

cdr3_aa: CASSLRGRGDTQYF
cdr3_nt: TGTGCCAGCAGTTTACGTGGGAGAGGAGATACGCAGTATTTT
clone_size: -
d_call: -
j_call: TRBJ2-3
v_call: TRBV27

cdr3_aa: CASSSVTGRNEKLFF
cdr3_nt: TGCGCCAGCAGCTCAGTGACAGGGAGGAATGAAAAACTGTTTTTT
clone_size: -
d_call: TRBD1
j_call: TRBJ1-4
v_call: TRBV5-1

cdr3_aa: CASLGTANYGYTF
cdr3_nt: TGTGCCAGCCTCGGGACAGCCAACTATGGCTACACCTTC
clone_size: -
d_call: TRBD1
j_call: TRBJ1-2
v_call: TRBV7-2

cdr3_aa: CAIRGTGSLEKLFF
cdr3_nt: TGTGCCATCAGAGGGACAGGGTCCCTTGAAAAACTGTTTTTT
clone_size: once
d_call: TRBD1
j_call: TRBJ1-4
v_call: TRBV10-3

cdr3_aa: CASSGGQPSSGNTIYF
cdr3_nt: TGTGCCAGCAGCGGGGGACAGCCCTCCTCTGGAAACACCATATATTTT
clone_size: -
d_call: TRBD1
j_call: TRBJ1-3
v_call: TRBV7-8

cdr3_aa: CASKNPGLPTNEKLFF
cdr3_nt: TGTGCCAGTAAAAACCCGGGACTTCCAACTAATGAAAAACTGTTTTTT
clone_size: once
d_call: -
j_call: TRBJ1-4
v_call: TRBV19

cdr3_aa: CASSTGLAAKETQYF
cdr3_nt: TGTGCCAGCAGCACAGGACTAGCGGCAAAAGAGACCCAGTACTTC
clone_size: -
d_call: TRBD2
j_call: TRBJ2-5
v_call: TRBV9

cdr3_aa: CASSLGGGDNQPQHF
cdr3_nt: TGCGCCAGCAGCTTGGGCGGGGGGGACAATCAGCCCCAGCATTTT
clone_size: once
d_call: -
j_call: TRBJ1-5
v_call: TRBV5-1

cdr3_aa: CASSLARDTSLFGTF
cdr3_nt: TGTGCCAGCAGCTTGGCCCGGGACACCTCCCTTTTCGGCACCTTC
clone_size: -
d_call: -
j_call: TRBJ1-2
v_call: TRBV5-4

cdr3_aa: CASSPTTGYNSPLHF
cdr3_nt: TGTGCCAGCAGTCCAACGACAGGGTATAATTCACCCCTCCACTTT
clone_size: -
d_call: TRBD1
j_call: TRBJ1-6
v_call: TRBV2

cdr3_aa: CASSYPQGPDTQYF
cdr3_nt: TGTGCCAGCAGTTACCCACAGGGACCAGATACGCAGTATTTT
clone_size: -
d_call: -
j_call: TRBJ2-3
v_call: TRBV6-2/TRBV6-3

cdr3_aa: CASSMGTAGNTIYF
cdr3_nt: TGTGCCAGTAGTATGGGGACAGCTGGAAACACCATATATTTT
clone_size: -
d_call: TRBD1
j_call: TRBJ1-3
v_call: TRBV19

cdr3_aa: CASRGEGNEQFF
cdr3_nt: TGTGCCAGCAGGGGGGAGGGAAATGAGCAGTTCTTC
clone_size: once
d_call: TRBD2
j_call: TRBJ2-1
v_call: TRBV7-9

cdr3_aa: CAYRVSYNSPLHF
cdr3_nt: TGTGCCTACAGGGTTTCCTATAATTCACCCCTCCACTTT
clone_size: few
d_call: -
j_call: TRBJ1-6
v_call: TRBV30

cdr3_aa: CASSIGPGTAIYGYTF
cdr3_nt: TGTGCCAGCAGTATCGGACCCGGGACAGCGATCTATGGCTACACCTTC
clone_size: -
d_call: TRBD1
j_call: TRBJ1-2
v_call: TRBV28